This T cell receptor (beta chain) was documented in a study of cytomegalovirus exposure and HLA in healthy donors. As for this clone: Its target is unknown.

Study observations and caveats: TCR beta chains numbering 164 were designated cytomegalovirus-associated. Accurate prediction of most subjects' HLA-A and HLA-B alleles from TCR beta sequences was reported.

PCR amplification relied on 60 Vbeta primers (plus 13 Jbeta primers). In the authors' workflow: Roughly 10 million shared chains were among the roughly 80 million unique TCR beta chains that a later analysis counted. Repertoires were generated with immunoSEQ multiplex PCR, while TCRdb's copy carries only in-frame clones and drops some. V, J and clone size are taken as reported in that table, and D and trimming were inferred from the DNA itself. This table holds around 160,000 clones, 75% found once. Germline V gene data show CDR1 as SNHLY and CDR2 as FYNNEI. The V gene end was trimmed by 3 bases and the J gene end by 5 bases; junction bases not matched to a gene: 3. This CDR3 is 14 amino acids long. Donors likely had unrecorded immune exposures despite being nominally healthy when sampled.

This receptor was identified in a middle-aged woman in good health and CMV-seropositive. Material for sequencing was PBMCs. The chain couples TRBV2 to TRBJ2-2; 7 nucleotides agree with TRBD2. CDR3 bases: TGTGCCAGCAGTGATAGAGCGGGAACCGGGGAGCTGTTTTTT. Residues: CASSDRAGTGELFF.